These 9 T cell receptor beta chains were sequenced from one sample in a study of T cell repertoires in cytomegalovirus infection. TCRdb redid the calling of the reads with MiXCR, one entry per CDR3 protein. The sample consists of over 300,000 distinct CDR3 sequences, 9% to 9.5% of them appearing once. Specimen: PBMCs. The origin of the receptors is a human donor in good health (CMV status not recorded). Some clones in this sample may be carry-over from other donors' samples.

The chain has TRBV6-2 or TRBV6-3 and TRBJ2-1; 8 bases agree with TRBD2. V shed 0 bases and J 6 bases; nucleotides not matched to a gene: 10. Germline V gene sequence: CDR1 MNHEY, CDR2 SVGEGT. This CDR3 is built from 17 residues. Here the CDR3 reads CASSYSSLGGGPNEQFF. Here the CDR3 DNA reads TGTGCCAGCAGTTACTCGTCCCTCGGGGGGGGGCCCAATGAGCAGTTCTTC.

This clonotype was found once. A much bigger clone sits one base away, suggesting this may be a read error. This chain links TRBV12-3 or TRBV12-4 with TRBJ2-7; 10 bases line up with TRBD2. V lost 6 bases to trimming and J lost 5 bases; unmatched junction nucleotides: 4. The CDR3 runs to 13 residues. The CDR3 spells CASRSSGSNEQYF. DNA for the CDR3: TGTGCCAGCAGGTCTAGCGGGAGCAACGAGCAGTACTTC.

The rearrangement links TRBV28 to TRBJ1-5; 9 bases line up with TRBD1. Germline CDR1 MDHEN, CDR2 SYDVKM. V was pared by 5 bases and J by 0 bases, with 8 bases of the junction left unmatched. The CDR3 has 17 residues. For the CDR3, the DNA is TGTGCCAGCAGTCAAGGACAGGGGATGTATAGCAATCAGCCCCAGCATTTT. Its protein is CASSQGQGMYSNQPQHF.

Ten or more counts support this clonotype. This rearrangement joins TRBV7-2 to TRBJ2-7; TRBD1 might be the D (5 bases). The CDR3 runs 13 residues. Deletions cut 3 bases from V and 7 bases from J, with 13 bases between. The germline CDR1 and CDR2 sequences are SGHTA and FQGNSA. The CDR3, as DNA: TGTGCCAGCAGCTTGGGGCCCTCTGAAGAGCAGTACTTC. Protein product: CASSLGPSEEQYF.

The table lists this clonotype with many counts. This chain joins TRBV7-2 and TRBJ2-7, with 13 nucleotides matching TRBD2. CDR3 length equals 15 residues. The germline CDR1 and CDR2 sequences are SGHTA and FQGNSA. V was clipped by 5 bases and J by 5 bases; unmatched bases: 6. CDR3 protein: CASSAWTSGRNEQYF. For the CDR3, the DNA is TGTGCCAGCAGCGCATGGACTAGCGGGAGAAACGAGCAGTACTTC.

This clonotype has more than one count but fewer than ten. V and J are TRBV12-3 or TRBV12-4 and TRBJ1-1; possibly TRBD1 for D (6 bases). The CDR3 totals 14 residues. Between the trimmed V and J ends, which lost 5 bases and 6 bases, there was a span of 16 bases. CDR3 loop: CASSLGAGASEAFF. CDR3 sequence (DNA): TGTGCCAGCAGTCTTGGGGCAGGGGCGTCTGAAGCTTTCTTT.

The V and J genes are TRBV5-1 and TRBJ2-7; D is undetermined. Deletions cut 4 bases from V and 5 bases from J, with 16 bases between. This CDR3 has 14 amino acids. The germline V gene has CDR1 SGHRS and CDR2 YFSETQ. The CDR3 here is CASSPLLIADEQYF. CDR3 DNA sequence: TGCGCCAGCAGCCCCTTACTCATAGCCGACGAGCAGTACTTC.

This clonotype has only a few counts. V gene TRBV28 combines with J gene TRBJ2-3, with D possibly matching TRBD2 (6 bases). Trimming took 2 bases from V and 0 from J, leaving 21 bases between them. This CDR3 region has 19 residues. From germline, CDR1 is MDHEN and CDR2 SYDVKM. CDR3 loop: CASSLLAGMTPFSTDTQYF. CDR3 nucleotides: TGTGCCAGCAGTTTACTTGCGGGAATGACCCCATTTAGCACAGATACGCAGTATTTT.

The chain joins TRBV6-5 to TRBJ1-1, with TRBD1 matching over 8 bases. V was clipped by 7 bases and J by 2 bases; unmatched bases: 18. There are 18 residues in the CDR3. The V gene's germline CDR1 is MNHEY and CDR2 SVGAGI. CDR3 DNA: TGTGCCAGCACTATCAAGGGCAGGGGGCTGTGGATAAACACTGAAGCTTTCTTT. Its protein product is CASTIKGRGLWINTEAFF.